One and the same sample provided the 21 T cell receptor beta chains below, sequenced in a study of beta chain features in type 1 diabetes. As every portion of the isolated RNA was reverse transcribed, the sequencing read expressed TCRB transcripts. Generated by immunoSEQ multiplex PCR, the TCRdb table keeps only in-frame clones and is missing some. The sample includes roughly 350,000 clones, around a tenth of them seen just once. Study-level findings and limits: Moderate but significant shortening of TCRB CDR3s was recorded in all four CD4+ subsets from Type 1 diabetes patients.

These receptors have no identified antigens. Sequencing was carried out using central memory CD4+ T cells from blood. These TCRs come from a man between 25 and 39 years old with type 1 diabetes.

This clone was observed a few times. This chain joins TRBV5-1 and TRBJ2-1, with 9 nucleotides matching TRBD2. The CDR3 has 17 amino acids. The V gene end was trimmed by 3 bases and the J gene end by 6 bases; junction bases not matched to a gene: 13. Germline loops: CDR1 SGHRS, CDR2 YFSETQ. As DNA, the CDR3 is TGCGCCAGCAGCTCGACAGAGGCGGGAGGGCCCGGCAATGAGCAGTTCTTC. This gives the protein CASSSTEAGGPGNEQFF.

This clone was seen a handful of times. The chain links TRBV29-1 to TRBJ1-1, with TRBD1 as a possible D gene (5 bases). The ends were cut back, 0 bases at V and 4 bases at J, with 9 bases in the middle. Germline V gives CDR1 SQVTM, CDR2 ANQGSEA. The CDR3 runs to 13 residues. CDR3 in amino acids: CSVEEARGTEAFF. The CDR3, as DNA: TGCAGCGTTGAAGAAGCGAGGGGCACTGAAGCTTTCTTT.

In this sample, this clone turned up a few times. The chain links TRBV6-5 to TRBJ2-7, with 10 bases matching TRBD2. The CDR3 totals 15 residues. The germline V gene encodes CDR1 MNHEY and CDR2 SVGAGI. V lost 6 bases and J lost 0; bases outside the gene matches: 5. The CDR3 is CASRPRTSGSYEQYF. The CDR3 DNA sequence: TGTGCCAGCAGACCTCGGACTAGCGGCTCCTACGAGCAGTACTTC.

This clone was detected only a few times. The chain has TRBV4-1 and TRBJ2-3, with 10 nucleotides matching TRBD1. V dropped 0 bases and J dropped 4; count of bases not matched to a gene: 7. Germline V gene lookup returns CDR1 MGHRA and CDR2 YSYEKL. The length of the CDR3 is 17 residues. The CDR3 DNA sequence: TGCGCCAGCAGCCAAGATCGACAGGGGGCTATAGCAGATACGCAGTATTTT. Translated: CASSQDRQGAIADTQYF.

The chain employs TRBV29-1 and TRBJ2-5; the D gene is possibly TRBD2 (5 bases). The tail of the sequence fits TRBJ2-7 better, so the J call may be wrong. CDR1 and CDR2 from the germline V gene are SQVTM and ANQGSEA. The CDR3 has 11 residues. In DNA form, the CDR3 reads TGCAGCGTTGGGACTCGCAACGAGCAGTACTTC. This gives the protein CSVGTRNEQYF.

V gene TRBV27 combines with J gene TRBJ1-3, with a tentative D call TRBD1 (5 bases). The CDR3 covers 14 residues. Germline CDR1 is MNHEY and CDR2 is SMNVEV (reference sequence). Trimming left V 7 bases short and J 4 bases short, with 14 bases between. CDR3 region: CASTGRGGGNTIYF. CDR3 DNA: TGTGCCAGCACGGGGCGGGGAGGCGGAAACACCATATATTTT.

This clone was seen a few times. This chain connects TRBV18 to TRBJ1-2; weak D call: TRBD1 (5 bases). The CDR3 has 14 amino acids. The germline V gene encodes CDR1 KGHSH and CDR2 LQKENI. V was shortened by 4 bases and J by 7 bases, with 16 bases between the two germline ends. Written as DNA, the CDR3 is TGTGCCAGCTCACTTTCCGGGACGCTTTCTGGCTACACCTTC. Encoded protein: CASSLSGTLSGYTF.

CDR3 sequence: CASSREASYEQYF. In DNA form, the CDR3 reads TGTGCCAGCAGTCGGGAAGCCTCCTACGAGCAGTACTTC. The chain carries TRBV6-6 and TRBJ2-7; D might be TRBD2 (5 bases). Germline CDR1 and CDR2: MNHNY and SVGAGI (reference sequence). The CDR3 length is 13 residues. Between the trimmed V and J ends, which lost 5 bases and 0 bases, there was a span of 8 bases.

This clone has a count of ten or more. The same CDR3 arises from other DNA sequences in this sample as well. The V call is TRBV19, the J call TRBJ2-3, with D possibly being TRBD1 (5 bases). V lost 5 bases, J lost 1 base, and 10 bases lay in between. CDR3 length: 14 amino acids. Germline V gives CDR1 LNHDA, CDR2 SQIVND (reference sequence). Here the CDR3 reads CASSSGPGTDTQYF. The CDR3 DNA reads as TGTGCCAGTAGTTCAGGGCCGGGCACAGATACGCAGTATTTT.

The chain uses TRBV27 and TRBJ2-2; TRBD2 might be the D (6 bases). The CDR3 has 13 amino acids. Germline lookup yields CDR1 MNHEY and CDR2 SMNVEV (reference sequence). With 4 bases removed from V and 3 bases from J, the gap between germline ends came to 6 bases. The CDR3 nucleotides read TGTGCCAGCAGTTGGGGGGACACCGGGGAGCTGTTTTTT. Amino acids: CASSWGDTGELFF.

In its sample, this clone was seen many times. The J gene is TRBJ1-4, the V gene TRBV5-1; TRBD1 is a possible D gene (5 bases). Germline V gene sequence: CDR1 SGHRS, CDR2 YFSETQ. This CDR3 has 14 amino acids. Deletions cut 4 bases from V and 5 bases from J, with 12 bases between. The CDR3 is CASSPDRINEKLFF. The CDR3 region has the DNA TGCGCCAGCAGCCCAGACAGAATAAATGAAAAACTGTTTTTT.

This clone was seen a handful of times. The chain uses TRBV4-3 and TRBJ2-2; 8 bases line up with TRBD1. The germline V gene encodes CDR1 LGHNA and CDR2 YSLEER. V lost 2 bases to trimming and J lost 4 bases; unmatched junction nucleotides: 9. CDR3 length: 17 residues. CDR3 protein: CASSQHKGQDFTGELFF. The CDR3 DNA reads TGCGCCAGCAGCCAACATAAGGGACAGGACTTCACCGGGGAGCTGTTTTTT.

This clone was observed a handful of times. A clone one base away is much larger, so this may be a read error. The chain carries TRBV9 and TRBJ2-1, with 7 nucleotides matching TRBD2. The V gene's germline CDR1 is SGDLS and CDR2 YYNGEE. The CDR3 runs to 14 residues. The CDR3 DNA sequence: TGTGCCCGCAGCGTGAGGGCCGGGGAGGGAGAGCAGTTCTTC. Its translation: CARSVRAGEGEQFF.

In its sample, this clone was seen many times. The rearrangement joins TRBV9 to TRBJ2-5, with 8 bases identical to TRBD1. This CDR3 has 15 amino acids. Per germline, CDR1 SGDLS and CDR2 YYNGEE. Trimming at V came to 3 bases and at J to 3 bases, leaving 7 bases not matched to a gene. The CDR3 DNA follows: TGTGCCAGCAGCGGGCTTGGACAGGGTAAAGAGACCCAGTACTTC. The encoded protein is CASSGLGQGKETQYF.

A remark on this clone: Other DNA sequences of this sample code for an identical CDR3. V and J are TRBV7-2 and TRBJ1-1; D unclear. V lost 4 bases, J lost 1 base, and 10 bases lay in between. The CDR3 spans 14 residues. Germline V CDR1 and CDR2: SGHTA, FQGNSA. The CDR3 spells CASSSPAPNTEAFF. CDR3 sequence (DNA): TGTGCCAGCAGCTCCCCCGCCCCGAACACTGAAGCTTTCTTT.

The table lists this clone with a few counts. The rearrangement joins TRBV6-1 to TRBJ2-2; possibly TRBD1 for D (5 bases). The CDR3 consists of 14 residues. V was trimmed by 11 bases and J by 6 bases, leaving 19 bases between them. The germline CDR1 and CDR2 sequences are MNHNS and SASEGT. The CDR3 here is CALTRAGKSGELFF. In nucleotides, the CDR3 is TGTGCCTTAACACGAGCAGGGAAGTCCGGGGAGCTGTTTTTT.

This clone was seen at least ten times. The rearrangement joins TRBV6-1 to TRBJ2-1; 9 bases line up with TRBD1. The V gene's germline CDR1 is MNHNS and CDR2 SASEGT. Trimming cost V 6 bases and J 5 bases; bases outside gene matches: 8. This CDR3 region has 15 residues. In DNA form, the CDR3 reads TGTGCCAGCAGGTTGACAGGGGGAGGGCACAATGAGCAGTTCTTC. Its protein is CASRLTGGGHNEQFF.

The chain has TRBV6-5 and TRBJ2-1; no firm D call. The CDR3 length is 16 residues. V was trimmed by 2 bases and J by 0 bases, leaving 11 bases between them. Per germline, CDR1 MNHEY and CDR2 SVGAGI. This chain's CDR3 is CASSYGVVVSYNEQFF. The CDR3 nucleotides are TGTGCCAGCAGTTACGGAGTAGTAGTCTCCTACAATGAGCAGTTCTTC.

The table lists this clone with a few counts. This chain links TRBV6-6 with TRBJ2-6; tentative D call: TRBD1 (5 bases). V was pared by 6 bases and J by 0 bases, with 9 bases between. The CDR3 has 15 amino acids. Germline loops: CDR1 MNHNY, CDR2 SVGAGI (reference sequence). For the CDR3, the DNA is TGTGCCAGCAGAGGGGTCAACTCTGGGGCCAACGTCCTGACTTTC. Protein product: CASRGVNSGANVLTF.

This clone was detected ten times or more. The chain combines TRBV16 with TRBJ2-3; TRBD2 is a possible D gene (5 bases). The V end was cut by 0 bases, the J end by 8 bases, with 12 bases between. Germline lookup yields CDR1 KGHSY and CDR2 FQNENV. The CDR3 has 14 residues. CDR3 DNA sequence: TGTGCCAGCAGCCAATCTAGCACCGCGGGTACGCAGTATTTT. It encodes CASSQSSTAGTQYF.

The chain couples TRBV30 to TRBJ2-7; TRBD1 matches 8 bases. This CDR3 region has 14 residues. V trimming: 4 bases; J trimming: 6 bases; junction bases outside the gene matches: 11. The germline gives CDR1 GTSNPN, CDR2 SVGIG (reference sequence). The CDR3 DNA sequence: TGTGCCTGGATGTCGTACAGGGGGGCCGGCGAGCAGTACTTC. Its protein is CAWMSYRGAGEQYF.